What follows are 28 T cell receptor beta chains derived from one specimen sequenced in a study of T cells after yellow fever vaccination. MiXCR, run by TCRdb on the 5' RACE reads, gives a single entry per CDR3 protein. The sample comprises just under 600,000 distinct CDR3 sequences, about 13% of which are singletons, and about 14% rests with the top ten. Sequenced material: PBMCs, taken on the day of the yellow fever booster vaccination. These receptors were collected from a man younger than 40 who received the YFV17D yellow fever vaccine.

The chain carries TRBV28 and TRBJ2-2; unclear D gene. CDR3 length equals 12 residues. Germline lookup yields CDR1 MDHEN and CDR2 SYDVKM. Between the trimmed V and J ends, which lost 7 bases and 2 bases, there was a span of 5 bases. The CDR3 spells CASNRNTGELFF. CDR3 coding DNA: TGTGCCAGCAACAGAAACACCGGGGAGCTGTTTTTT.

This clonotype came up many times. The J gene is TRBJ2-7, the V gene TRBV5-5; 12 bases line up with TRBD2. The V gene end was trimmed by 4 bases and the J gene end by 2 bases; junction bases not matched to a gene: 4. Germline V gene lookup returns CDR1 SGHKS and CDR2 YYEKEE (reference sequence). This CDR3 region has 15 residues. Written as DNA, the CDR3 is TGTGCCAGCAGCCCCGGACTAGCGGGACCCTACGAGCAGTACTTC. Residues: CASSPGLAGPYEQYF.

This clonotype was recorded at least ten times. The chain uses TRBV11-2 and TRBJ2-2; 11 nucleotides match TRBD2. The CDR3 contains 20 residues. Germline V gene data show CDR1 as SGHAT and CDR2 as FQNNGV. The trim removed 3 bases at V and 1 base at J, leaving 13 bases unmatched. In nucleotides, the CDR3 is TGTGCCAGCAGCTTCCACTTGGCCGGGACTAGCGGATTGAACACCGGGGAGCTGTTTTTT. This sequence encodes CASSFHLAGTSGLNTGELFF.

The V call is TRBV3-1, the J call TRBJ2-7; no reliable D call. V was clipped by 4 bases and J by 3 bases, with 10 bases between them. This CDR3 comprises 13 residues. CDR1 and CDR2 from the germline V gene are LGHDT and YNNKEL (reference sequence). The CDR3 loop reads CASSPTVYYEQYF. CDR3 DNA sequence: TGTGCCAGCAGCCCCACAGTATACTACGAGCAGTACTTC.

The chain uses TRBV29-1 and TRBJ2-1, with D possibly TRBD2 on 6 matching bases. The V end was cut by 6 bases, the J end by 12 bases, with 15 bases between. The CDR3 runs to 11 residues. Germline V CDR1 and CDR2: SQVTM, ANQGSEA. CDR3 sequence (DNA): TGCAGCGTCCCCTTTAGCGGACGGCAGTTCTTC. This codes for CSVPFSGRQFF.

The chain couples TRBV20-1 to TRBJ2-7; maybe TRBD1 (6 bases). The germline CDR1 and CDR2 sequences are DFQATT and SNEGSKA (reference sequence). The CDR3 totals 15 residues. CDR3 in DNA: TGCAGCGCGGGTCCGACAGGTTATCCTCACTACGAGCAGTACTTC. The encoded protein is CSAGPTGYPHYEQYF.

J is TRBJ2-7 and V is TRBV10-3, with 7 positions matching TRBD1. This CDR3 contains 15 residues. Germline V gene sequence: CDR1 ENHRY, CDR2 SYGVKD. Trimming at V came to 3 bases and at J to 5 bases, leaving 10 bases not matched to a gene. The CDR3 sequence: CAISDQTGSAHEQYF. As DNA, the CDR3 is TGTGCCATCAGTGACCAGACAGGGTCTGCCCACGAGCAGTACTTC.

CDR3 residues: CSASNGLAGLYNEQFF. CDR3 bases: TGCAGTGCTAGCAACGGACTGGCGGGTCTCTACAATGAGCAGTTCTTC. The chain employs TRBV20-1 and TRBJ2-1, with D possibly matching TRBD2 (5 bases). Germline CDR1 is DFQATT and CDR2 is SNEGSKA (reference sequence). This CDR3 comprises 16 residues. With 3 bases removed from V and 3 bases from J, the gap between germline ends came to 18 bases.

The chain joins TRBV6-2 or TRBV6-3 to TRBJ2-5; possibly TRBD1 or TRBD2 for D (5 bases each). V shed 6 bases and J shed 5 bases, with 22 bases lying between them. Germline CDR1 reads MNHEY; CDR2 reads SVGEGT. The CDR3 has 16 amino acids. The CDR3 here is CASSGLLQRGDETQYF. CDR3 coding DNA: TGTGCCAGCAGCGGACTCCTCCAAAGGGGCGACGAGACCCAGTACTTC.

The chain recombines TRBV7-2 with TRBJ2-5; TRBD2 aligns across 8 bases. CDR3 length equals 16 residues. The V gene's germline CDR1 is SGHTA and CDR2 FQGNSA. V shed 1 base and J 2 bases; nucleotides not matched to a gene: 6. Here the CDR3 DNA reads TGTGCCAGCAGCTTAGGAGGTAGCGGGGCTCAAGAGACCCAGTACTTC. Encoded protein: CASSLGGSGAQETQYF.

This clonotype has a handful of counts. The chain joins TRBV7-2 to TRBJ2-5, with 8 bases matching TRBD1. Germline V CDR1 and CDR2: SGHTA, FQGNSA. The CDR3 runs 15 residues. With 4 bases clipped from V and 4 bases from J, the junction kept 8 bases outside the gene matches. The CDR3 DNA sequence: TGTGCCAGCAGCTCCGCCGCGACAGGGGCAGAGACCCAGTACTTC. It codes for CASSSAATGAETQYF.

This clonotype was detected only a few times. The V and J genes are TRBV14 and TRBJ1-1; D might be TRBD1 (6 bases). CDR1 is SGHDN, CDR2 FVKESK, per germline. The ends were cut back, 1 base at V and 11 bases at J, with 17 bases in the middle. CDR3 length: 14 amino acids. CDR3 nucleotide sequence: TGTGCCAGCAGCCAAGGGCCGGGGGCAAGGAGGGCTTTCTTT. Residues: CASSQGPGARRAFF.

As for this clonotype: One junction end disagrees with the germline gene, perhaps due to a read error. The chain couples TRBV12-3 or TRBV12-4 to TRBJ2-6; 11 positions agree with TRBD1. This CDR3 region has 17 residues. CDR3 in amino acids: CASRLGQGAAGANVLTF. CDR3 nucleotide sequence: TGTGCCAGCCGTTTAGGACAGGGGGCGGCTGGGGCCAACGTCCTGACTTTC.

This clonotype was observed a handful of times. This chain uses TRBV18 with TRBJ2-3; possibly TRBD2 for D (5 bases). V was pared by 0 bases and J by 5 bases, with 9 bases between. Germline assignment: CDR1 KGHSH and CDR2 LQKENI. The length of the CDR3 is 14 residues. CDR3 protein: CASSPPFGRDTQYF. The CDR3 nucleotides are TGTGCCAGCTCACCACCTTTTGGGAGAGATACGCAGTATTTT.

This clonotype was seen more than once but under ten times. The chain links TRBV6-5 to TRBJ2-1, with 7 bases identical to TRBD2. The V gene end was trimmed by 0 bases and the J gene end by 5 bases; junction bases not matched to a gene: 7. Germline V gives CDR1 MNHEY, CDR2 SVGAGI. The CDR3 contains 16 residues. The CDR3 here is CASSYSSGGGHNEQFF. The CDR3 nucleotides read TGTGCCAGCAGTTACTCGTCTGGGGGAGGGCACAATGAGCAGTTCTTC.

This clonotype was counted only a few times. The gene calls are TRBV24-1 and TRBJ2-7; 10 nucleotides align to TRBD2. The V gene's germline CDR1 is KGHDR and CDR2 SFDVKD. With 4 bases clipped from V and 5 bases from J, the junction kept 7 bases outside the gene matches. The CDR3 loop spans 15 amino acids. CDR3 nucleotides: TGTGCCACCAGTGACCCCGGGACTAGCGTCAACGAGCAGTACTTC. This gives the protein CATSDPGTSVNEQYF.

The gene calls are TRBV6-5 and TRBJ2-7; the D is unclear. V was trimmed by 0 bases and J by 0 bases, leaving 9 bases between them. Germline assignment: CDR1 MNHEY and CDR2 SVGAGI. The CDR3 length is 15 residues. The chain's CDR3 is CASSYSAPSSYEQYF. CDR3 nucleotides: TGTGCCAGCAGTTACTCGGCTCCAAGCTCCTACGAGCAGTACTTC.

This chain joins TRBV18 and TRBJ2-2; TRBD1 matches at 8 bases. V shed 1 base and J 1 base; nucleotides not matched to a gene: 2. This CDR3 is 16 amino acids long. The germline V gene has CDR1 KGHSH and CDR2 LQKENI. The CDR3 nucleotides are TGTGCCAGCTCACCACGGGACAGGATGAACACCGGGGAGCTGTTTTTT. This encodes CASSPRDRMNTGELFF. Variable domain in full (rest from reference TRBV18 and TRBJ2-2): NAGVMQNPRHLVRRRGQEARLRCSPMKGHSHVYWYRQLPEEGLKFMVYLQKENIIDESGMPKERFSAEFPKEGPSILRIQQVVRGDSAAYFCASSPRDRMNTGELFFGEGSRLTVL.

The genes are TRBV11-2 and TRBJ2-3, with a weak D call TRBD2 (6 bases). The length of the CDR3 is 17 residues. CDR1 and CDR2 from the germline V gene are SGHAT and FQNNGV. Trimming took 0 bases from V and 0 from J, leaving 13 bases between them. In DNA form, the CDR3 reads TGTGCCAGCAGCTTAGATACTAGCCCCCTGAGCACAGATACGCAGTATTTT. Protein sequence: CASSLDTSPLSTDTQYF.

This clonotype has only a few counts. J is TRBJ1-4 and V is TRBV6-1, with D possibly being TRBD1 (5 bases). The germline V gene has CDR1 MNHNS and CDR2 SASEGT. The ends were cut back, 5 bases at V and 8 bases at J, with 15 bases in the middle. CDR3 length equals 14 residues. The CDR3 sequence is CASSKPGPGEKLFF. The CDR3 DNA reads TGTGCCAGCAGTAAACCGGGACCCGGGGAAAAACTGTTTTTT.

Only a few counts were recorded for this clonotype. The chain uses TRBV2 and TRBJ1-3; maybe TRBD1 (5 bases). The CDR3 totals 14 residues. Per germline, CDR1 SNHLY and CDR2 FYNNEI. V was trimmed by 4 bases and J by 0 bases, leaving 7 bases between them. Here the CDR3 reads CASSGTPSGNTIYF. The CDR3 DNA follows: TGTGCCAGCAGTGGGACACCCTCTGGAAACACCATATATTTT.

This clonotype was detected ten times or more. The genes are TRBV6-2 or TRBV6-3 and TRBJ2-7, with no clear D. The V end lost 4 bases, the J end lost 7 bases, and 14 bases lay between the germline ends. The CDR3 loop spans 13 amino acids. The germline V gene encodes CDR1 MNHEY and CDR2 SVGEGT. CDR3 sequence (DNA): TGTGCCAGCAGTTCTTCCTACCCGAGAGAGCAGTACTTC. This gives the protein CASSSSYPREQYF.

This clonotype was seen a few times. This chain links TRBV7-2 with TRBJ1-5, with a possible D match to TRBD1 (5 bases). The CDR3 is 17 amino acids. The germline V and J ends were trimmed by 3 bases and 2 bases, with 17 bases remaining between them. Germline V gene data show CDR1 as SGHTA and CDR2 as FQGNSA. In DNA form, the CDR3 reads TGTGCCAGCAGCTTTTCAGGGCCCCAAACGGGCAATCAGCCCCAGCATTTT. Protein product: CASSFSGPQTGNQPQHF. The full variable domain, with the rest looked up from reference TRBV7-2 and TRBJ1-5, is GAGVSQSPSNKVTEKGKDVELRCDPISGHTALYWYRQSLGQGLEFLIYFQGNSAPDKSGLPSDRFSAERTGGSVSTLTIQRTQQEDSAVYLCASSFSGPQTGNQPQHFGDGTRLSIL.

Only a few counts were recorded for this clonotype. The gene calls are TRBV12-3 or TRBV12-4 and TRBJ2-7; 9 positions match TRBD1. The V and J ends lost 3 bases and 5 bases, in that order; junction bases with no gene match: 17. The CDR3 spans 18 residues. CDR3 nucleotides: TGTGCCAGCAGTTTTGGTTTTTCGGCAGAGGGGACAGGGAACGAGCAGTACTTC. This codes for CASSFGFSAEGTGNEQYF.

This clonotype was recorded a few times. CDR3 bases: TGTGCCAGCAGCTCCATGCCGCGAAAAGGCACTGAAGCTTTCTTT. This gives the protein CASSSMPRKGTEAFF. The chain couples TRBV7-3 to TRBJ1-1; D is uncertain. Germline loops: CDR1 SGHTA, CDR2 FQGTGA. Trimming left V 4 bases short and J 4 bases short, with 16 bases between. CDR3 length: 15 residues. The full variable domain, its missing parts supplied by reference TRBV7-3 and TRBJ1-1, is GAGVSQTPSNKVTEKGKYVELRCDPISGHTALYWYRQSLGQGPEFLIYFQGTGAADDSGLPNDRFFAVRPEGSVSTLKIQRTERGDSAVYLCASSSMPRKGTEAFFGQGTRLTVV.

This clonotype has more than one count but fewer than ten. The rearrangement links TRBV18 to TRBJ2-2; 7 bases are a match to TRBD1. Germline V gene sequence: CDR1 KGHSH, CDR2 LQKENI. This CDR3 has 17 residues. The V gene end was trimmed by 6 bases and the J gene end by 4 bases; junction bases not matched to a gene: 14. The CDR3, as DNA: TGTGCCAGCTCGCACGACAGGGCCGGAATGAGCACCGGGGAGCTGTTTTTT. Its protein is CASSHDRAGMSTGELFF.

V usage is TRBV29-1 and J usage is TRBJ2-6; the D is unclear. V was clipped by 3 bases and J by 0 bases, with 3 bases between them. This CDR3 comprises 13 residues. Germline assignment: CDR1 SQVTM and CDR2 ANQGSEA. The CDR3 is CSVDNSGANVLTF. CDR3 nucleotide sequence: TGCAGCGTTGACAACTCTGGGGCCAACGTCCTGACTTTC. Drawing the rest from reference TRBV29-1 and TRBJ2-6, the complete variable domain is SAVISQKPSRDICQRGTSLTIQCQVDSQVTMMFWYRQQPGQSLTLIATANQGSEATYESGFVIDKFPISRPNLTFSTLTVSNMSPEDSSIYLCSVDNSGANVLTFGAGSRLTVL.

This clonotype was counted only a few times. The chain carries TRBV6-5 and TRBJ2-5; 8 bases fit TRBD2. The CDR3 sequence is 15 residues long. Germline-derived CDR1 and CDR2 are MNHEY and SVGAGI. The junction had 3 bases not matched to a gene; V was cut back by 2 bases and J by 1 base. CDR3 in amino acids: CASSYIAGLQETQYF. CDR3 nucleotide sequence: TGTGCCAGCAGTTACATAGCGGGACTCCAAGAGACCCAGTACTTC.